This T cell receptor (beta chain) was sequenced in a study of beta chain features in type 1 diabetes. CDR3 size: 16 residues. Germline V gene lookup returns CDR1 SEHNR and CDR2 FQNEAQ (reference sequence). Trimming removed 4 bases from V and 3 bases from J; junction bases left unmatched: 9. Every isolated RNA sample was fully reverse transcribed, so sequencing captured expressed TCRB transcripts. Produced via immunoSEQ multiplex PCR; TCRdb's table is partial and in-frame only. This table holds 150,000 or so clones, about 50% found once. V gene TRBV7-9 combines with J gene TRBJ2-1; 7 positions agree with TRBD2. The receptor comes from a man between 18 and 35 years old in good health. The sample taken for sequencing was Tregs from blood. The CDR3 sequence: CASSSPGLYVYNEQFF. CDR3 DNA: TGTGCCAGCAGCTCTCCGGGACTATATGTCTACAATGAGCAGTTCTTC.